The entry below describes one TCR beta chain. There is no known antigen for this receptor. No base quality values were provided; no much bigger clone lies one nucleotide off. In total, roughly 670 healthy bone marrow donors made up the cohort. At the time of sampling, all cohort members were nominally healthy, though unrecorded immune exposures were likely present. The donor was CMV seropositive and was included in the group of around 300 seropositive cohort members. A peripheral blood sample was provided by each donor, and peripheral blood mononuclear cells were used for TCR beta sequencing. The Qiagen DNeasy Blood Extraction Kit was used to extract genomic DNA from the blood cell samples. The library was made by the immunoSEQ multiplex PCR assay. For the multiplex PCR, a mixture combining 60 forward primers for TCR Vbeta segments and 13 reverse primers for TCR Jbeta segments was used. The CDR3 region of rearranged TCR beta genes was amplified from genomic DNA with a multiplex PCR assay. The Illumina HiSeq System was used to sequence the amplified TCR beta libraries as 87-base-pair reads. As for the original processing: A later analysis tallied around 87 million unique TCR beta chains across the 640 or so repertoires, and approximately 12 million of those chains were shared by two or more donors. Raw reads were error-corrected and collapsed into unique sequences with a nearest-neighbor algorithm that merged closely related sequences to remove PCR and sequencing errors. To assign V, D and J gene segments, CDR3 sequences were aligned to IMGT reference sequences. For a sequence to be retained, at least a six-nucleotide match to both a V gene segment and a J gene segment was required. A rearrangement was called productive if the CDR3 had no stop codons and remained in frame with V and J, and every other rearrangement was called non-productive. CDR3 was defined according to IMGT convention as the region running from the second conserved V-encoded cysteine to the conserved J-encoded phenylalanine. Sequences without an unambiguous match to a single V gene segment were excluded from the earlier analysis of 587 of the donors. In an earlier analysis of approximately 590 of the donors, a V segment was called functional when productive rearrangements were above 56.7%, and segregating when the standard deviation between donors exceeded 5%. To diagnose cytomegalovirus status from the catalog of TCR beta chain sequences, a statistical classification framework was built. V and J gene assignment, in a later analysis, came from comparing TCR nucleotide sequences with IMGT/GENE-DB human TR gene sequences. Using the TCRdist pipeline, a later analysis assigned CDR3 sequences along with most-parsimonious VDJ recombination scenarios. In a later analysis, each TCR beta chain was defined by its CDR3 amino acid sequence together with its V-gene family, and reads without a unique V-gene family were excluded. To address suspected cross-contamination and a sequencing artifact, a later analysis removed over 500 highly shared, low-generation-probability nucleotide sequences. In a later analysis, a clonal expansion index for each public chain was calculated from normalized within-repertoire ranks of inferred template counts. A later analysis computed generation probabilities with a VDJ recombination model fitted to out-of-frame rearrangements, and checked the results against IGoR. Hypergeometric tests were used in a later analysis to score TCR-TCR, TCR-HLA and TCR-CMV co-occurrence, with a repertoire-size bias correction applied to the TCR pairs. A later analysis estimated false discovery rates by permuting HLA or CMV assignments 20 times. In a later analysis, co-occurring TCRs were grouped with DBSCAN, and TCRdist sequence similarity was added when clustering was performed within HLA-allele-positive subsets. Repertoires with fewer than 30,000 or more than 120,000 public chains, plus five repertoires with anomalous nucleotide sharing, were excluded from co-occurrence clustering. Here the immuneACCESS table is served through TCRdb, limited to in-frame sequences with V and J called. Missing clones are a known gap in these copies; in checked studies unresolved V genes cover under half, and the rest lacks a known reason. Clone size and V and J calls were adopted from that table, with D and trimming inferred from the DNA. This sample holds about 120,000 clones; more than 65% were observed only once. Of the sample, 3% to 4% falls within the top ten clones.

The source of the sample is a study of cytomegalovirus exposure and HLA in healthy donors (dated by TCRdb to 2016 to 2017). Regarding the complete study: An earlier analysis of approximately 640 of the donors reported approximately 290 Gb of sequence data and approximately 110 million unique TCR beta sequences from 150 million to 200 million T cells. An early release covering about 600 HLA-typed donors comprised roughly 300 gigabases of sequencing data and roughly 86 million unique TCR sequences. Of the 300 to 450 genotyped donors, roughly 85% fell in the genetic ancestry cluster associated with self-reported Caucasian donors. The study aimed to test whether cataloging public T cell receptors could reveal signatures of past pathogen exposure. The study used immunosequencing to profile the T cell repertoires of several hundred subjects and linked those repertoires to cytomegalovirus serostatus. Along with the approximately 650-subject first cohort, a separate validation cohort of over 90 different subjects was used. To predict cytomegalovirus infection status, the study combined high-throughput TCR immunosequencing, statistical association of individual TCRs with disease status, and machine learning. A later analysis re-analyzed previously published TCR beta repertoires from 600 to 850 donors and added high-resolution HLA genotyping to study TCR occurrence patterns. In the later analysis, no new phenotypic data were used to find candidate immune exposures; instead, reliance was placed on TCR beta sequences and their occurrence across donors. To decide whether each TCR beta V gene segment behaved as functional or pseudogenic, an earlier analysis of fewer than 750 of the donors relied on high-throughput TCR beta sequencing. Donor age, sex, ethnicity and CMV serostatus were compiled alongside the repertoire data. Genome-wide SNP genotypes for about 55% of the roughly 670 donors were used in a later genetic analysis, which treated that subset as a discovery cohort. All discovery cohort repertoires had been generated using a single sequencing platform. Both class I and class II loci were covered by HLA typing, at four-digit resolution. Typing coverage varied by locus: 629-630 donors for A, B, C, DRB1 and DQB1; roughly 510 for DQA1; some 610 for DPA1; roughly 450 for DPB1. Roughly 5 DR-DQ haplotypes were handled as single units for association and clustering, since linkage in the cohort was strong. Among roughly 400 genotyped donors of the cohort, an average of roughly 230,000 unique TCR beta nucleotide sequences was sequenced per donor, of which approximately 18% were non-productive. What the study reported, not specific to this receptor: A later analysis found that TCR association rates varied across HLA loci, with DRB1 alleles showing the most associated TCRs and HLA-C alleles the fewest. The presence/absence analyses assumed that sequencing depth was roughly uniform across donors, and that assumption may not be true. While some public TCRs were present in many individuals, most TCR sequences turned up only very rarely across donors. HLA typing was unavailable for some donors at each locus, so association tests used only the typed subset. The study listed over 150 TCR beta chains as associated with cytomegalovirus. A group of highly shared sequence variants was considered likely to be a technical artifact of the sequencing pipeline. According to a later analysis, most CMV-associated TCR beta chains appeared to be HLA-restricted, and the HLA associations seemed to be driven largely by CMV exposure. Linkage disequilibrium might explain the correlated functional status among segregating V segments, but an unknown experimental factor could not be excluded. Some IMGT-functional V segments, including TRBV6-2 and TRBV6-3, could not be distinguished by the 87-base-pair reads and were therefore excluded. An association between a missense DCLRE1C variant and V-gene and J-gene trimming of TCR beta chains was found in a later genetic analysis and replicated in an independent cohort. The authors suggested that the approach could potentially be generalized to other disease states and immunological phenotypes. In a later genetic analysis, fewer N-insertions in productive TCRs were reported among donors in an Asian-associated ancestry cluster than the approximately 630-donor mean. Cytomegalovirus status was reported to be diagnosed by the classifier with high specificity and sensitivity in both the original and validation cohorts. The cohort was sequenced for TCR beta chains only, and without alpha or paired-chain data the features that could be detected were limited. A few of the identified cytomegalovirus-associated TCR beta chains were confirmed in vitro to be specific for cytomegalovirus antigens. Some 16 rarely observed V segments, including chromosome 9 orphons, were excluded from the earlier analysis of approximately 600 of the donors because counts were too low. Immune exposure information for the cohort was limited to CMV serostatus. Several of the top co-occurrence clusters appeared to be linked to parvovirus B19, influenza, CMV and Epstein-Barr virus, according to a later analysis. A later analysis found that HLA-associated TCR beta chains were more clonally expanded and had lower generation probabilities than equally common non-associated chains. An earlier analysis of 587 of the donors showed that most TCR beta V segments appeared in productive rearrangements either about 87% or about 30% of the time, which broadly matched IMGT annotations. Assigning TCR associations to individual alleles was difficult when HLA alleles, especially DR and DQ, strongly co-occurred. A further reported finding was that TCR beta sequences accurately predicted the HLA-A and HLA-B alleles for most subjects in the first cohort. Specific HLA alleles were associated with 15,000 to 20,000 TCR beta sequences at a false discovery rate of 0.05 in a later analysis.

The CDR3 starts with the cysteine, ends with the phenylalanine, and has 10 residues. The sequence is cut down to CDR3 DNA, 30 bases in frame from base 1. V loses 10 bases, J loses 7 bases, and the germline ends lie 8 bases apart. The germline V gene gives CDR1 as MNHEY and CDR2 as SVGAGI. The source material was PBMCs. The TCR was taken from a young man in good health and CMV-seropositive. This sequence uses TRBV6-5 and TRBJ1-5; no D gene call is confident. CDR3 region: CATGEQPQHF. In nucleotides, the sequence is TGTGCCACCGGGGAGCAGCCCCAGCATTTT.